This T cell receptor beta chain was sequenced for a study of PD-L1 blockade in urothelial cancer. Study details: Blood analyses occurred 3 weeks (second dose) and 6 weeks post treatment start. Per blood sample, T cells had a median of about 130,000.

Indicated time point: pretreatment peripheral blood. This clone was seen only once. What it recognizes is unknown. Whole-study findings and limits: Durable-benefit patients had greater expansion of tumor-associated blood clones at 3 weeks.

The repertoire was sequenced with immunoSEQ multiplex PCR; TCRdb's copy has only in-frame clones and lacks some. The sample records some 63,000 clones, roughly 76% being singletons. There are 16 residues in the CDR3. CDR1 SEHNR and CDR2 FQNEAQ come from the germline V gene (reference sequence). Trimming cost V 4 bases and J 5 bases; bases outside gene matches: 8. The sequences come from PBMCs, collected around atezolizumab (anti-PD-L1) treatment. This chain joins TRBV7-9 and TRBJ2-1; TRBD2 aligns across 10 bases. The receptor's source is a man between 65 and 85 years old with urothelial cancer. CDR3 nucleotides: TGTGCCAGCAGCTCTCCTGGACTAGCGGCACACAATGAGCAGTTCTTC. This translates into CASSSPGLAAHNEQFF.